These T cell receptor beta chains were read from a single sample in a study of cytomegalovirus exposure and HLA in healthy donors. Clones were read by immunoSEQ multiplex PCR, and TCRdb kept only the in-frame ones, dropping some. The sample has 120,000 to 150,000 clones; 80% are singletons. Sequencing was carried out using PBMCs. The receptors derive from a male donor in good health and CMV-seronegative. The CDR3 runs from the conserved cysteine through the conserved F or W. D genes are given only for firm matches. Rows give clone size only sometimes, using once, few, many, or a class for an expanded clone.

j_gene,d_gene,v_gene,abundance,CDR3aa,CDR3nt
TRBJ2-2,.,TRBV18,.,CASLWTENTGELFF,TGTGCCAGCTTATGGACAGAAAACACCGGGGAGCTGTTTTTT
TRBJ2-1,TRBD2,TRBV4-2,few,CASSQDSGGANEQFF,TGTGCCAGCAGCCAAGATAGCGGGGGGGCCAATGAGCAGTTCTTC
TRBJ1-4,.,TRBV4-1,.,CASSNVPAGTNEKLFF,TGCGCCAGCAGCAACGTGCCCGCGGGGACTAATGAAAAACTGTTTTTT
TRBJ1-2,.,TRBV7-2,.,CASSFTVGQGSSYTF,TGTGCCAGCAGCTTTACGGTCGGGCAGGGGTCGAGCTACACCTTC
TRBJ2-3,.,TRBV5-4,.,CASSLPHTDTQYF,TGTGCCAGCAGCTTGCCCCACACAGATACGCAGTATTTT
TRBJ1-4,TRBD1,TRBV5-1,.,CASSLRQGREKLFF,TGCGCCAGCAGCTTGAGACAGGGAAGGGAAAAACTGTTTTTT
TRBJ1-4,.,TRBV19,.,CASSGSGREKLFF,TGTGCCAGTAGTGGGTCAGGCCGTGAAAAACTGTTTTTT
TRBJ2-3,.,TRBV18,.,CASSRSGTDTDTQYF,TGTGCCAGCTCTCGCAGCGGTACGGACACAGATACGCAGTATTTT
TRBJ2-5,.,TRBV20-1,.,CSAFFVTQYF,TGCAGTGCCTTTTTCGTGACCCAGTACTTC
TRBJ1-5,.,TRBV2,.,CASSEGRISNQPQHF,TGTGCCAGCAGTGAAGGGAGGATTAGCAATCAGCCCCAGCATTTT
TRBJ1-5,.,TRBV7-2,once,CASSAGATGPFNQPQHF,TGTGCCAGCAGCGCCGGAGCTACAGGGCCTTTTAATCAGCCCCAGCATTTT
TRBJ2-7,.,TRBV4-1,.,CASSQPKGNSYEQYF,TGCGCCAGCAGCCAACCCAAGGGGAATTCCTACGAGCAGTACTTC
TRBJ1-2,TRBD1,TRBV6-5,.,CASSQGQVLSYGYTF,TGTGCCAGCAGTCAGGGACAGGTCCTTAGCTATGGCTACACCTTC
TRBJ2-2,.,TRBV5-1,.,CASSLSNFHTGELFF,TGCGCCAGCAGCTTGAGTAACTTCCACACCGGGGAGCTGTTTTTT
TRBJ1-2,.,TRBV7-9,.,CASSDRSAYGYTF,TGTGCCAGCAGCGACAGGAGCGCCTATGGCTACACCTTC
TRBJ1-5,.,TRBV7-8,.,CASSLVAGLSGQPQHF,TGTGCCAGCAGCTTAGTGGCGGGGCTTTCGGGTCAGCCCCAGCATTTT
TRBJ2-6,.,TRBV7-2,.,CASSLEPSGANVLTF,TGTGCCAGCAGCTTAGAGCCTTCTGGGGCCAACGTCCTGACTTTC
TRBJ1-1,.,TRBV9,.,CASSVQGTEAFF,TGTGCCAGCAGCGTACAGGGAACTGAAGCTTTCTTT
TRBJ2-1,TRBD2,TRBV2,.,CASSESRGGIWNEQFF,TGTGCCAGCAGTGAGTCTCGGGGGGGGATATGGAATGAGCAGTTCTTC
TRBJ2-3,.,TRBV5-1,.,CASSFEGLADTQYF,TGCGCCAGCAGCTTTGAGGGGCTAGCGGATACGCAGTATTTT
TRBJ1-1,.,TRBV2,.,CASSWGGTSEAFF,TGTGCCAGCTCCTGGGGAGGGACCTCTGAAGCTTTCTTT
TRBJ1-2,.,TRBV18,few,CASSPLGGEDNYGYTF,TGTGCCAGCTCACCCTTAGGGGGGGAAGATAACTATGGCTACACCTTC
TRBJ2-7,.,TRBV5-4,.,CASSFGEYEQYF,TGTGCCAGCAGCTTCGGGGAATACGAGCAGTACTTC
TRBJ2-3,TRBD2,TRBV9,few,CASSVVGSGGTTDTQYF,TGTGCCAGCAGCGTAGTAGGTAGCGGGGGTACTACAGATACGCAGTATTTT
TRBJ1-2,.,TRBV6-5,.,CASSYTVGGGYYGYTF,TGTGCCAGCAGTTACACCGTGGGGGGGGGCTACTATGGCTACACCTTC
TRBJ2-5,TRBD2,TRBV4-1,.,CASSPRLTSGQETQYF,TGCGCCAGCAGCCCTCGGCTGACTAGCGGACAAGAGACCCAGTACTTC
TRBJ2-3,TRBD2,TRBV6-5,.,CAPPAGRDDTQYF,TGTGCCCCCCCCGCGGGGAGGGATGATACGCAGTATTTT
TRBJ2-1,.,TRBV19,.,CASSMEGGAATRTYNEQFF,TGTGCCAGTAGTATGGAGGGCGGGGCGGCGACCCGAACCTACAATGAGCAGTTCTTC
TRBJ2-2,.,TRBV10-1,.,CASSELRSRRPTGELFF,TGCGCCAGCAGTGAGTTGCGATCTCGGCGGCCCACCGGGGAGCTGTTTTTT
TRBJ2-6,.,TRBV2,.,CASSDRGLGSGANVLTF,TGTGCCAGCAGTGACCGGGGGTTAGGCTCTGGGGCCAACGTCCTGACTTTC
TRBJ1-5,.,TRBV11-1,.,CASSLGGGQPQHF,TGTGCCAGCAGCTTAGGGGGGGGCCAGCCCCAGCATTTT
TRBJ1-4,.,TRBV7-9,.,CASSLGQATNEKLFF,TGTGCCAGCAGCTTAGGTCAGGCAACTAATGAAAAACTGTTTTTT
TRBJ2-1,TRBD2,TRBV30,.,CAWSVSGGRYNEQFF,TGTGCCTGGAGTGTCAGCGGGGGCCGCTACAATGAGCAGTTCTTC
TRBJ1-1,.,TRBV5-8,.,CASSFRENTEAFF,TGTGCCAGCAGCTTCCGGGAGAACACTGAAGCTTTCTTT
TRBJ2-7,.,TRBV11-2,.,CASSLDRGNEQYF,TGTGCCAGCAGCTTAGATCGAGGGAACGAGCAGTACTTC
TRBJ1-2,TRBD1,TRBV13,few,CASSSRGEGYTF,TGTGCCAGCAGCTCCAGGGGGGAGGGCTACACCTTC
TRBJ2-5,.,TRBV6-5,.,CASSDPRWEQYF,TGTGCCAGCAGTGATCCTCGGTGGGAGCAGTACTTC
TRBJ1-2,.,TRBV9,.,CASSRGYGYTF,TGTGCCAGCAGCCGGGGCTATGGCTACACCTTC
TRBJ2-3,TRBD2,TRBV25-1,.,CASSSQRSGGRDTQYF,TGTGCCAGCAGTTCCCAGCGTAGCGGGGGCCGGGATACGCAGTATTTT
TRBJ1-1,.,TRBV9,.,CASSVGGFSTEAFF,TGTGCCAGCAGCGTAGGCGGTTTTAGCACTGAAGCTTTCTTT
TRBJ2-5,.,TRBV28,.,CASSPDGTFEETQYF,TGTGCCAGCAGTCCAGACGGGACATTCGAAGAGACCCAGTACTTC